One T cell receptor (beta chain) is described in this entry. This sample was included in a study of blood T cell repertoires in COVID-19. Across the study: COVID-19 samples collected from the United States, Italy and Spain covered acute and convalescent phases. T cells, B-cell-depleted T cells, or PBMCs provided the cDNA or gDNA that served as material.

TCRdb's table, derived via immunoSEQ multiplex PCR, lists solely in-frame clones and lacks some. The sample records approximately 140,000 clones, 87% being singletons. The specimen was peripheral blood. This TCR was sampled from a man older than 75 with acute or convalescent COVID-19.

CDR3 region: CASSQPRYSGANVLTF. The CDR3 DNA is TGTGCCAGCAGCCAACCGAGGTATTCCGGGGCCAACGTCCTGACTTTC. J is TRBJ2-6 and V is TRBV14, with unresolved D. The CDR3 has 16 residues. Germline assignment: CDR1 SGHDN and CDR2 FVKESK. Between the trimmed V and J ends, which lost 2 bases and 4 bases, there was a span of 12 bases.